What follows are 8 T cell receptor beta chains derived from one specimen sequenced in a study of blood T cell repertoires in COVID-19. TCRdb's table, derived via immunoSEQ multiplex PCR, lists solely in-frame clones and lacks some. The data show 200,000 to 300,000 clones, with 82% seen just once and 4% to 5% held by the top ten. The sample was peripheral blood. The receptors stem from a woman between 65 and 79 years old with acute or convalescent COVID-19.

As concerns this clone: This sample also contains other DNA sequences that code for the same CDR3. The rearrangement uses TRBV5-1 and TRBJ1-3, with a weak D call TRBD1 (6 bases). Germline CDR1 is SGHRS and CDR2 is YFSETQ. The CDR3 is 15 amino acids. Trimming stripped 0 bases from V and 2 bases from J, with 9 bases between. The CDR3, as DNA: TGCGCCAGCAGCTTGGGACAGGTGACTGGAAACACCATATATTTT. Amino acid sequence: CASSLGQVTGNTIYF.

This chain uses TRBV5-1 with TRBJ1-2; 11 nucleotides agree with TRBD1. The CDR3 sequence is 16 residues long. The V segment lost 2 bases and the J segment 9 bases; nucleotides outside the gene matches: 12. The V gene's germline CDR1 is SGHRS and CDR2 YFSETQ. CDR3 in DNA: TGCGCCAGCAGCTTCGAACTGGGACAGGGGGAGGTGAGCTACACCTTC. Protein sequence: CASSFELGQGEVSYTF.

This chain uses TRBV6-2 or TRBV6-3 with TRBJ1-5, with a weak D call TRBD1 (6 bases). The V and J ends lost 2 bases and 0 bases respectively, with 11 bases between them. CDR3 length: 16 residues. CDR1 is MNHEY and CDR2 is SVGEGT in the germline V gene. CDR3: CASSYQDSYSNQPQHF. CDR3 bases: TGTGCCAGCAGTTACCAGGACAGTTATAGCAATCAGCCCCAGCATTTT.

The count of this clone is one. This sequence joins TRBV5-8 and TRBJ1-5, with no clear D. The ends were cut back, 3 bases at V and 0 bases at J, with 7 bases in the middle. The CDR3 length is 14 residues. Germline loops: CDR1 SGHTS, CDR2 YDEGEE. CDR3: CASSSGYSNQPQHF. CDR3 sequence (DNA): TGTGCCAGCAGCTCGGGGTATAGCAATCAGCCCCAGCATTTT.

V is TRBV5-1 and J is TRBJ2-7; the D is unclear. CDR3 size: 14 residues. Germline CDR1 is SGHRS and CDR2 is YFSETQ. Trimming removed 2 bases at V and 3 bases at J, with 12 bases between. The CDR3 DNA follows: TGCGCCAGCAGCTTAACGACATCCTACTACGAGCAGTACTTC. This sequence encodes CASSLTTSYYEQYF.

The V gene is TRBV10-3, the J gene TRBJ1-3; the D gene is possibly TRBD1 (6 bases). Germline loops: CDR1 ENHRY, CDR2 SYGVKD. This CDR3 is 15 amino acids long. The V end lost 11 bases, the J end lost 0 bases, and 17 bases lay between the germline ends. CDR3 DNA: TGTGCCGTGCTTAAACAGGGCCGCTCTGGAAACACCATATATTTT. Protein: CAVLKQGRSGNTIYF.

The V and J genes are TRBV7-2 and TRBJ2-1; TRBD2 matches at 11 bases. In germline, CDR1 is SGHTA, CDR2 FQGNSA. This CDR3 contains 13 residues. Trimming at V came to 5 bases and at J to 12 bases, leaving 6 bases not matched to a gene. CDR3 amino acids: CASSPIAGGLQFF. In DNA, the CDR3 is TGTGCCAGCAGCCCTATAGCGGGGGGGCTGCAGTTCTTC.

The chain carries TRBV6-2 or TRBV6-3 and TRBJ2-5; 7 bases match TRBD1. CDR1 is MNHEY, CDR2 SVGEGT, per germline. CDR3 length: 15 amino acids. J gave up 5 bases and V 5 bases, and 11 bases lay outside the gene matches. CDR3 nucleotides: TGTGCCAGCAGTGCCCGGGACAGCTATGGGGAGACCCAGTACTTC. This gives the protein CASSARDSYGETQYF.